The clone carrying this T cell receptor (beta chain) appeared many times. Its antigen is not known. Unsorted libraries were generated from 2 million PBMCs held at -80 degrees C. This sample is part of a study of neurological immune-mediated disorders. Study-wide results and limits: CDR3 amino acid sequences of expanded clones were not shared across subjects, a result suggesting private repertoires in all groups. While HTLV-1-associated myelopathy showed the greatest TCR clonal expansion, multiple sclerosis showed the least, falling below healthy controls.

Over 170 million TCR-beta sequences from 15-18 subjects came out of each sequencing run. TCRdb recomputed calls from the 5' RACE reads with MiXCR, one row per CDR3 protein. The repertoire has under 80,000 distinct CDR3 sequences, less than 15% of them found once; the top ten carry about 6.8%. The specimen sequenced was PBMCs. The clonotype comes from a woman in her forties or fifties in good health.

The CDR3 DNA is TGTGCCAGCAGCTCCTTAGCGGGTACTTACTACGAGCAGTACTTC. Amino acid sequence: CASSSLAGTYYEQYF. The chain is built from TRBV7-9 and TRBJ2-7, with 7 nucleotides matching TRBD2. CDR1 and CDR2 (germline): SEHNR, FQNEAQ (reference sequence). CDR3 length: 15 residues. Trimming took 4 bases from V and 3 from J; bases not matched to a gene: 9.